Below, 16 T cell receptor beta chains from the same sample are listed, as sequenced in a study of T-cell reconstitution after alpha-beta-depleted transplantation in children. Researchers prepared the TCRbeta library using unique molecular identifiers, the study reports. Using its own MiXCR run on the PCR reads, TCRdb lists one record per CDR3 protein. Here the sample spans approximately 650,000 distinct CDR3 sequences, around 13% being singletons. The source material was PBMCs, sampled before TCRalphabeta/CD19-depleted stem cell transplant. These receptors originate from a girl aged 2-10 years with congenital amegakaryocytic thrombocytopenia, due to receive a stem cell transplant.

J is TRBJ2-7 and V is TRBV29-1; TRBD2 agrees at 12 bases. J was trimmed by 6 bases and V by 0 bases; bases with no gene match: 6. Germline CDR1 and CDR2: SQVTM and ANQGSEA. This CDR3 has 15 residues. The chain's CDR3 is CSVEERLAGAFEQYF. CDR3 coding DNA: TGCAGCGTTGAAGAAAGACTAGCGGGAGCCTTCGAGCAGTACTTC.

The rearrangement uses TRBV29-1 and TRBJ2-5; possible D gene TRBD2, 5 bases. Between the trimmed V and J ends, which lost 2 bases and 1 base, there was a span of 14 bases. This CDR3 has 15 residues. The V gene's germline CDR1 is SQVTM and CDR2 ANQGSEA. The CDR3 loop reads CSVEPRREPQETQYF. The CDR3, as DNA: TGCAGCGTTGAACCCCGCCGGGAACCCCAAGAGACCCAGTACTTC.

This clonotype was seen ten or more times. This sequence joins TRBV4-1 and TRBJ2-1; 7 bases align to TRBD2. CDR3 length equals 17 residues. Germline V gene sequence: CDR1 MGHRA, CDR2 YSYEKL. The J segment lost 9 bases and the V segment lost 3 bases, leaving 17 bases of the junction unmatched. The DNA of the CDR3 is TGCGCCAGCAGCCAGATCCCGACTGGGGCGGGAGCTTTTGAGCAGTTCTTC. The encoded protein is CASSQIPTGAGAFEQFF.

The rearrangement links TRBV14 to TRBJ2-1; D may be TRBD2 (6 bases). This CDR3 contains 14 residues. V was clipped by 0 bases and J by 9 bases, with 12 bases between them. Germline values: CDR1 SGHDN, CDR2 FVKESK. In DNA, the CDR3 is TGTGCCAGCAGCCAAGATTTCGGGAGCGGTGAGCAGTTCTTC. Its translation is CASSQDFGSGEQFF.

The gene calls are TRBV5-1 and TRBJ2-7; no definite D call. CDR1 and CDR2 (germline): SGHRS, YFSETQ. V gave up 3 bases and J gave up 2 bases, with 12 bases separating them. The CDR3 length is 14 residues. The CDR3 protein is CASSYSRPTYEQYF. CDR3 in DNA: TGCGCCAGCAGCTACTCTAGACCGACCTACGAGCAGTACTTC.

Here the CDR3 DNA reads TGTGCCAGCAGCTTGAGAGATAGTCTGATCTATGGCTACACCTTC. Translation gives CASSLRDSLIYGYTF. The V gene is TRBV5-6, the J gene TRBJ1-2; D remains unclear. Trimming took off 1 base at V and 4 bases at J, with 14 bases between the two ends. The germline V gene encodes CDR1 SGHDT and CDR2 YYEEEE. This CDR3 has 15 amino acids.

This clonotype was seen more than once but under ten times. The chain joins TRBV7-6 to TRBJ2-4; D uncertain. The V and J ends lost 5 bases and 5 bases respectively, with 10 bases between them. The CDR3 covers 13 residues. The germline V gene encodes CDR1 SGHVS and CDR2 FNYEAQ. The CDR3 spells CASSQGWENIQYF. Written as DNA, the CDR3 is TGTGCCAGCAGCCAAGGGTGGGAAAACATTCAGTACTTC.

Only a few counts were recorded for this clonotype. V gene TRBV3-1 combines with J gene TRBJ1-4; TRBD1 matches at 9 bases. Losses at the gene ends were 1 base for V and 10 bases for J; bases not matched to a gene: 10. CDR1 and CDR2 from the germline V gene are LGHDT and YNNKEL (reference sequence). CDR3 size: 16 residues. CDR3: CASSQVAGQGYGKLFF. Written as DNA, the CDR3 is TGTGCCAGCAGCCAAGTCGCGGGACAGGGTTATGGAAAACTGTTTTTT. The full variable domain, in which reference TRBV3-1 and TRBJ1-4 provide the parts outside the CDR3, is DTAVSQTPKYLVTQMGNDKSIKCEQNLGHDTMYWYKQDSKKFLKIMFSYNNKELIINETVPNRFSPKSPDKAHLNLHINSLELGDSAVYFCASSQVAGQGYGKLFFGSGTQLSVL.

This clonotype was seen a handful of times. This sequence joins TRBV5-1 and TRBJ2-7; D tentatively reads TRBD1 or TRBD2 (5 bases each). CDR3 length: 15 residues. CDR1 and CDR2 from the germline V gene are SGHRS and YFSETQ. V lost 3 bases, J lost 5 bases, and 18 bases lay in between. CDR3 region: CASSSPGTPWDEQYF. For the CDR3, the DNA is TGCGCCAGCAGCTCTCCCGGGACCCCGTGGGACGAGCAGTACTTC.

V is TRBV18 and J is TRBJ2-7; D is ambiguous. Germline-derived CDR1 and CDR2 are KGHSH and LQKENI. Trimming took 2 bases from V and 6 from J, leaving 11 bases between them. This CDR3 is 13 amino acids long. For the CDR3, the DNA is TGTGCCAGCTCACCAGGATCCCAGCCCGAGCAGTACTTC. Its translation: CASSPGSQPEQYF.

This clonotype was found a few times. The rearrangement uses TRBV29-1 and TRBJ1-4; D remains ambiguous. The CDR3 is 10 residues long. Trimming removed 5 bases from V and 8 bases from J, with 6 bases in between. Germline V gene lookup returns CDR1 SQVTM and CDR2 ANQGSEA. The CDR3: CSVFGEKLFF. The CDR3, as DNA: TGCAGCGTTTTTGGAGAAAAACTGTTTTTT.

This clonotype has at least ten counts. J is TRBJ2-7 and V is TRBV9; the D is unclear. The V and J ends lost 0 bases and 6 bases respectively, with 4 bases between them. The CDR3 length is 11 residues. Germline values: CDR1 SGDLS, CDR2 YYNGEE. CDR3 protein: CASSVASEQYF. In nucleotides, the CDR3 is TGTGCCAGCAGCGTAGCTAGCGAGCAGTACTTC. The variable domain in full, with the rest retrieved from reference TRBV9 and TRBJ2-7, is DSGVTQTPKHLITATGQRVTLRCSPRSGDLSVYWYQQSLDQGLQFLIQYYNGEERAKGNILERFSAQQFPDLHSELNLSSLELGDSALYFCASSVASEQYFGPGTRLTVT.

This clonotype was seen many times. The V call is TRBV7-8, the J call TRBJ2-3; D might be TRBD2 (5 bases). In germline, CDR1 is SGHVS, CDR2 FQNEAQ. V shed 4 bases and J shed 2 bases, with 13 bases lying between them. The CDR3 consists of 15 residues. The CDR3 region has the DNA TGTGCCAGCAGCTCACTGGACTCGTACACAGATACGCAGTATTTT. Its protein product is CASSSLDSYTDTQYF.

This clonotype has at least ten counts. The J gene is TRBJ2-1, the V gene TRBV5-1, with D possibly being TRBD2 (6 bases). This CDR3 has 17 amino acids. Germline CDR1 is SGHRS and CDR2 is YFSETQ. V gave up 4 bases and J gave up 0 bases, with 17 bases separating them. The CDR3 DNA is TGCGCCAGCAGCAGCGGAGGGCGGGATCCCTCCTACAATGAGCAGTTCTTC. Its protein is CASSSGGRDPSYNEQFF.

This clonotype was seen ten or more times. The chain employs TRBV5-1 and TRBJ2-7; 10 bases agree with TRBD1. With 1 base clipped from V and 4 bases from J, the junction kept 8 bases outside the gene matches. Germline CDR1 is SGHRS and CDR2 is YFSETQ. The CDR3 has 16 residues. For the CDR3, the DNA is TGCGCCAGCAGCTTGTGGGCCGGACAGGGGGTTTACGAGCAGTACTTC. Protein: CASSLWAGQGVYEQYF. The complete variable domain, with remaining parts taken from reference TRBV5-1 and TRBJ2-7, reads KAGVTQTPRYLIKTRGQQVTLSCSPISGHRSVSWYQQTPGQGLQFLFEYFSETQRNKGNFPGRFSGRQFSNSRSEMNVSTLELGDSALYLCASSLWAGQGVYEQYFGPGTRLTVT.

This clonotype was seen repeatedly, ten times or more. The chain has TRBV29-1 and TRBJ2-5; 7 positions match TRBD2. This CDR3 comprises 14 residues. The trim removed 4 bases at V and 3 bases at J, leaving 8 bases unmatched. Germline values: CDR1 SQVTM, CDR2 ANQGSEA. CDR3 loop: CSVASTSYKETQYF. The CDR3 bases are TGCAGCGTTGCTTCGACTAGCTATAAAGAGACCCAGTACTTC.